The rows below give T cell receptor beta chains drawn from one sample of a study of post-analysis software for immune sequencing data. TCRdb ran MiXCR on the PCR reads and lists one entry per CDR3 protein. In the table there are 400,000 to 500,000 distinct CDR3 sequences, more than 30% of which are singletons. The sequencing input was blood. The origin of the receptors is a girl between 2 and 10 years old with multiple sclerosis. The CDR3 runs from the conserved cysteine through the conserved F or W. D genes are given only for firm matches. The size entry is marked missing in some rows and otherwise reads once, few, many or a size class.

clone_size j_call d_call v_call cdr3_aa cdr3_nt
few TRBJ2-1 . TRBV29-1 CSGKSSYNEQFF TGCAGCGGGAAGAGCTCCTACAATGAGCAGTTCTTC
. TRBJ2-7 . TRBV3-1 CASRLGGGREQYF TGTGCCAGCAGACTAGGCGGTGGCAGAGAGCAGTACTTC
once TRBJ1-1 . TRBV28 CASSFGVSDTEAFF TGTGCCAGCAGTTTCGGGGTTTCGGACACTGAAGCTTTCTTT
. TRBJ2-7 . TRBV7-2 CASSSPSGGYYEQYF TGTGCCAGCAGCTCCCCCAGTGGCGGGTACTACGAGCAGTACTTC
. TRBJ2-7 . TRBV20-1 CSARPDSYEQYF TGCAGTGCTAGGCCGGATTCCTACGAGCAGTACTTC
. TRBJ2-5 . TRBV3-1 CASSSGPSVETQYF TGTGCCAGCAGCTCGGGCCCCTCGGTGGAGACCCAGTACTTC
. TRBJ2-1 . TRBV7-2 CASSTRGAGYNEQFF TGTGCCAGCTCGACCCGGGGGGCCGGATACAATGAGCAGTTCTTC
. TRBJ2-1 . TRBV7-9 CASSLALRQFF TGTGCCAGCAGCTTAGCCTTGAGGCAGTTCTTC
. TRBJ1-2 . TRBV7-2 CASSLDPNSYGYTF TGTGCCAGCAGCTTAGACCCGAACTCCTATGGCTACACCTTC
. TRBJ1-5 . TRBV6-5 CASSYSWPATPNQPQHF TGTGCCAGCAGTTACTCGTGGCCGGCTACCCCGAATCAGCCCCAGCATTTT
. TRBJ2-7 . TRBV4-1 CASSQGRLPGHGEQYF TGCGCCAGCAGCCAAGGCCGGCTACCAGGGCACGGCGAGCAGTACTTC
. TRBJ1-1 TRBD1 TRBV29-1 CSVSMGQRMTMGTEAFF TGCAGCGTCTCGATGGGACAGAGGATGACCATGGGCACTGAAGCTTTCTTT
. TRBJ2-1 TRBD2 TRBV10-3 CAISESGTESGKAYNEQFF TGTGCCATCAGTGAGTCGGGGACTGAGAGCGGGAAGGCCTACAATGAGCAGTTCTTC
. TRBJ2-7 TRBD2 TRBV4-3 CASSQERLGLAGTYEQYF TGCGCCAGCAGCCAAGAGCGCCTTGGACTAGCGGGAACCTACGAGCAGTACTTC
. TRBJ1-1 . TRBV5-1 CASSLRNGEGTEAFF TGCGCCAGCAGCTTGAGAAACGGGGAAGGCACTGAAGCTTTCTTT
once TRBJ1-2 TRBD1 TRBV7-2 CASSFSGQAYGYTF TGTGCCAGCAGCTTTAGCGGACAGGCTTATGGCTACACCTTC